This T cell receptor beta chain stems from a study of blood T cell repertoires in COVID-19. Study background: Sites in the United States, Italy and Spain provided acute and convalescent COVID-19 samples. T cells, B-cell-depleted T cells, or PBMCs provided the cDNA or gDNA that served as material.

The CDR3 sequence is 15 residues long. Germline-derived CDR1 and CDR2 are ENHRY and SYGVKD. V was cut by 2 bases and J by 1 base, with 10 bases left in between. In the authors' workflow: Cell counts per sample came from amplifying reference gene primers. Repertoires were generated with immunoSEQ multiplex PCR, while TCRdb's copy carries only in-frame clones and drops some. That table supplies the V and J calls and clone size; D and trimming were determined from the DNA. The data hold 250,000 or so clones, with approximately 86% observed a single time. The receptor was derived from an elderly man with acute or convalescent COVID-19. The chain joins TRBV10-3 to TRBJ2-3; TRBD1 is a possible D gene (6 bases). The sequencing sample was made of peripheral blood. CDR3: CAISEGSGGTDTQYF. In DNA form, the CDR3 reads TGTGCCATCAGTGAGGGGTCAGGGGGCACAGATACGCAGTATTTT.